This T cell receptor (beta chain) emerged from a study of cytomegalovirus exposure and HLA in healthy donors. Study overall: A later analysis reported the 120 validation repertoires used the same platform as the roughly 700 first-cohort repertoires. Study results and caveats: The study designated 160 or so TCR beta chains cytomegalovirus-associated. Subsequent analysis revealed that first-cohort TCR clusters tended to co-occur in the 120 or so validation repertoires.

Note on this clone: Antigen specificity is unknown.

TCRdb keeps only in-frame clones here, not all; method: immunoSEQ multiplex PCR. The data show roughly 260,000 clones, nearly 90% seen once. The donors were part of the roughly 130-subject validation cohort, which stood apart from the 666-subject first cohort. The source of this sequence is a woman aged 18 to 35 in good health and CMV-seronegative. The specimen sequenced was PBMCs.

The CDR3 is CASSMPRQGRSEQYF. The DNA of the CDR3 is TGTGCCAGTAGTATGCCCAGACAGGGAAGGAGCGAGCAGTACTTC. The chain links TRBV19 to TRBJ2-7, with TRBD1 identical over 7 bases. This CDR3 is built from 15 residues. Per germline, CDR1 LNHDA and CDR2 SQIVND (reference sequence). The V gene end was trimmed by 3 bases and the J gene end by 6 bases; junction bases not matched to a gene: 11. The full variable domain, rest sourced from reference TRBV19 and TRBJ2-7, is DGGITQSPKYLFRKEGQNVTLSCEQNLNHDAMYWYRQDPGQGLRLIYYSQIVNDFQKGDIAEGYSVSREKKESFPLTVTSAQKNPTAFYLCASSMPRQGRSEQYFGPGTRLTVT.